The sequence of this TCR beta chain was determined in a study of blood T cell repertoires in COVID-19. Trimming removed 4 bases at V and 3 bases at J, with 13 bases between. The CDR3 is 13 amino acids. Germline lookup yields CDR1 SQVTM and CDR2 ANQGSEA. Here immunoSEQ multiplex PCR was the method, and the copy in TCRdb shows in-frame clones only, minus some. This sample has about 250,000 clones, with approximately 86% found just once. The sample consisted of peripheral blood. This sequence originates from a woman aged 25 to 39 with acute or convalescent COVID-19. The chain recombines TRBV29-1 with TRBJ2-7, with D possibly matching TRBD1 (6 bases). The CDR3, as DNA: TGCAGCGTTGGGACGTGGGACATCTACGAGCAGTACTTC. Its protein product is CSVGTWDIYEQYF.